The rows below give T cell receptor beta chains drawn from one sample of a study of blood T cell repertoires in COVID-19. TCRdb's table, derived via immunoSEQ multiplex PCR, lists solely in-frame clones and lacks some. Of about 69,000 clones listed, around 80% are singletons. The sequencing sample was made of peripheral blood. These receptors were taken from a man aged 45-60 years with COVID-19, enrolled during active disease. The CDR3 runs from the conserved cysteine through the conserved F or W. D genes are given only for firm matches. Clone size is stated in some rows and not others, as once, few, many or a class when expanded.

length | size | J | D | V | DNA | CDR3
14 | . | TRBJ1-1 | TRBD1 | TRBV9 | TGTGCCAGCAGCGTCGAGGGGGCGGACACTGAAGCTTTCTTT | CASSVEGADTEAFF
13 | . | TRBJ1-1 | . | TRBV5-1 | TGCGCCAGCAGCTTGCTGGCTAACACTGAAGCTTTCTTT | CASSLLANTEAFF
15 | . | TRBJ2-2 | . | TRBV2 | TGTGCCAGCAGTGAGACTGACGCGAACACCGGGGAGCTGTTTTTT | CASSETDANTGELFF
13 | . | TRBJ2-7 | . | TRBV25-1 | TGTGCCGTGAAGCCACAGGGAGTCTACGAGCAGTACTTC | CAVKPQGVYEQYF
15 | . | TRBJ2-7 | . | TRBV7-9 | TGTGCCAGCAGCAGACCGGGACTGCATTCCTACGAGCAGTACTTC | CASSRPGLHSYEQYF
16 | . | TRBJ2-2 | . | TRBV9 | TGTGCCAGCAGCGTAGAATCGGGTTTGTACACCGGGGAGCTGTTTTTT | CASSVESGLYTGELFF
13 | . | TRBJ1-5 | TRBD1 | TRBV19 | TGTGCCATCTCAAGGGGGCTCAATCAGCCCCAGCATTTT | CAISRGLNQPQHF
16 | . | TRBJ2-3 | TRBD2 | TRBV3-1/TRBV3-2 | TGTGCCAGCAGCCAAGGACTAGCGGGAGCTTCGGGTACGCAGTATTTT | CASSQGLAGASGTQYF
15 | . | TRBJ2-5 | . | TRBV5-1 | TGCGCCAGCAGCTTGGCGGCAGCTAGACAAGAGACCCAGTACTTC | CASSLAAARQETQYF
14 | . | TRBJ1-6 | TRBD1 | TRBV19 | TGTGCCAGTAGTCGGCGGGACAGGGGCTCACCCCTCCACTTT | CASSRRDRGSPLHF
13 | . | TRBJ1-1 | . | TRBV30 | TGTGCCTGGATGGTAGCCCCAAACACTGAAGCTTTCTTT | CAWMVAPNTEAFF
15 | . | TRBJ1-3 | . | TRBV2 | TGTGCCAGGAGTTCCCCGGGGATCTCTGGAAACACCATATATTTT | CARSSPGISGNTIYF
13 | once | TRBJ2-7 | . | TRBV9 | TGTGCCAGCAGCGTAAACGGAGCCTACGAGCAGTACTTC | CASSVNGAYEQYF
14 | . | TRBJ2-7 | . | TRBV30 | TGTGCCTGGAGTGTACGTGGCAGGTCCTACGAGCAGTACTTC | CAWSVRGRSYEQYF
15 | . | TRBJ2-7 | . | TRBV6-1 | TGTGCCAGCAGTGATTGGGCAGGGGAATTGGACGAGCAGTACTTC | CASSDWAGELDEQYF
12 | . | TRBJ1-1 | . | TRBV6-5 | TGTGCCAGCAGGGTCGGGAGGACTGAAGCTTTCTTT | CASRVGRTEAFF
14 | . | TRBJ2-7 | . | TRBV14 | TGTGCCAGCAGCCAAGAAGCGGATCACTACGAGCAGTACTTC | CASSQEADHYEQYF